This T cell receptor (beta chain) was recorded in a study of blood T cell repertoires in COVID-19. Study at large: T cells, B-cell-depleted T cells, or PBMCs supplied cDNA or gDNA.

CDR3 length: 15 residues. V lost 1 base to trimming and J lost 1 base, with 13 bases between them. Per the germline V gene, CDR1 is GTSNPN and CDR2 is SVGIG (reference sequence). In the authors' methods: From reference gene primer amplification, estimates of nucleated cell counts were derived. TCRdb's copy holds only in-frame clones and misses some; the assay was immunoSEQ multiplex PCR. D and trimming were read from the DNA, whereas the V and J calls and clone size are those reported in that table. Altogether just under 150,000 clones are present, approximately 90% being singletons, with the ten largest covering approximately 0.98%.

Sequenced material: peripheral blood. The TCR was taken from a woman between 45 and 65 years old with acute or convalescent COVID-19. The rearrangement links TRBV30 to TRBJ1-2, with D uncertain. The CDR3 sequence is CAWSDSHNLNYGYTF. As DNA, the CDR3 is TGTGCCTGGAGTGACAGCCACAACCTTAACTATGGCTACACCTTC. Full variable domain (rest looked up from reference TRBV30 and TRBJ1-2): SQTIHQWPATLVQPVGSPLSLECTVEGTSNPNLYWYRQAAGRGLQLLFYSVGIGQISSEVPQNLSASRPQDRQFILSSKKLLLSDSGFYLCAWSDSHNLNYGYTFGSGTRLTVV.